Presented here are 8 T cell receptor beta chains from one specimen sequenced in a study of early stage breast cancer tumors (dated by TCRdb to about 2017). Preparation of the library involved the immunoSEQ multiplex PCR assay. TCRdb holds this immuneACCESS table with in-frame rearrangements only. Some clones are missing; in checked studies, unresolved V genes explain under half, and the rest has no known cause. The sample has under 35,000 clones on record, around four fifths of them singletons. The ten largest account for approximately 9% of the sample. The sample taken for sequencing was blood. The source is a person in their fifties with breast cancer.

The chain is built from TRBV6-4 and TRBJ1-3, with D perhaps TRBD1 (5 bases). CDR1 and CDR2 from the germline V gene are MRHNA and SNTAGT. With 2 bases removed from V and 0 bases from J, the gap between germline ends came to 8 bases. CDR3 size: 15 residues. CDR3 nucleotide sequence: TGTGCCAGCAGTGACATACAGGACTCTGGAAACACCATATATTTT. Amino acid sequence: CASSDIQDSGNTIYF.

V usage is TRBV30 and J usage is TRBJ2-3; the D gene is possibly TRBD2 (6 bases). There are 14 residues in the CDR3. Germline V gene data show CDR1 as GTSNPN and CDR2 as SVGIG (reference sequence). Trimming took 2 bases from V and 0 from J, leaving 9 bases between them. The CDR3 sequence: CAWSFGGSTDTQYF. For the CDR3, the DNA is TGTGCCTGGAGTTTTGGAGGGAGCACAGATACGCAGTATTTT.

This clone was observed a few times. The chain links TRBV25-1 to TRBJ1-6; 7 bases are a match to TRBD1. Germline CDR1 is MGHDK and CDR2 is SYGVNS. J was trimmed by 5 bases and V by 6 bases; bases with no gene match: 7. The length of the CDR3 is 15 residues. CDR3 residues: CASRERQGNNSPLHF. The CDR3 DNA sequence: TGTGCCAGCAGGGAAAGACAGGGAAATAATTCACCCCTCCACTTT.

The chain is built from TRBV7-9 and TRBJ1-4; no firm D call. With 3 bases removed from V and 1 base from J, the gap between germline ends came to 6 bases. Germline V gene sequence: CDR1 SEHNR, CDR2 FQNEAQ (reference sequence). The length of the CDR3 is 14 residues. CDR3 in amino acids: CASSLVGTNEKLFF. The CDR3 DNA follows: TGTGCCAGCAGCTTGGTGGGAACTAATGAAAAACTGTTTTTT. Full variable domain (outside the CDR3, taken from reference TRBV7-9 and TRBJ1-4): DTGVSQNPRHKITKRGQNVTFRCDPISEHNRLYWYRQTLGQGPEFLTYFQNEAQLEKSRLLSDRFSAERPKGSFSTLEIQRTEQGDSAMYLCASSLVGTNEKLFFGSGTQLSVL.

V gene TRBV7-7 combines with J gene TRBJ2-5; 8 positions match TRBD1. Germline V lookup: CDR1 SSHAT, CDR2 FNYEAQ (reference sequence). This CDR3 region has 16 residues. With 5 bases clipped from V and 5 bases from J, the junction kept 13 bases outside the gene matches. The CDR3 DNA sequence: TGTGCCAGCAGCCATACCCCCCGAACAGGGGGGGAGACCCAGTACTTC. Residues: CASSHTPRTGGETQYF.

V is TRBV28 and J is TRBJ2-3; no clear D. The CDR3 length is 15 residues. Trimming shortened V by 4 bases and J by 3 bases, and 14 bases separated the two germline ends. Germline V CDR1 and CDR2: MDHEN, SYDVKM. CDR3 in DNA: TGTGCCAGCAGTTCCTCCCCCCACCCAACAGATACGCAGTATTTT. The encoded protein is CASSSSPHPTDTQYF. The entire variable domain, with the rest obtained from reference TRBV28 and TRBJ2-3, is as follows: DVKVTQSSRYLVKRTGEKVFLECVQDMDHENMFWYRQDPGLGLRLIYFSYDVKMKEKGDIPEGYSVSREKKERFSLILESASTNQTSMYLCASSSSPHPTDTQYFGPGTRLTVL.

This clone has more than one count but fewer than ten. The chain carries TRBV6-1 and TRBJ1-2; D may be TRBD1 (5 bases). Trimming took off 2 bases at V and 4 bases at J, with 11 bases between the two ends. This CDR3 has 14 residues. Germline V gene lookup returns CDR1 MNHNS and CDR2 SASEGT. CDR3 nucleotide sequence: TGTGCCAGCAGTGAAAGGGGCGCCTCCTATGGCTACACCTTC. This codes for CASSERGASYGYTF.

The genes are TRBV5-1 and TRBJ2-7, with no clear D. The CDR3 sequence is 14 residues long. V was cut by 0 bases and J by 1 base, with 8 bases left in between. Per the germline V gene, CDR1 is SGHRS and CDR2 is YFSETQ. CDR3 DNA: TGCGCCAGCAGCTTGGCCGGTGGGTCCTACGAGCAGTACTTC. Its translation: CASSLAGGSYEQYF.